Below, one T cell receptor (beta chain) is given with its context. The antigen remains undetermined. This sample includes further DNA sequences coding for the same CDR3. Noted treatment: treatment-naive control, cytoreductive nephrectomy. These data come from a study of radiation and T cells in renal cell carcinoma. After removal of 6 bases from V and 1 base from J, the junction contained 7 bases not matched to a gene. This CDR3 has 15 residues. Germline V lookup: CDR1 MNHNS, CDR2 SASEGT. Using immunoSEQ multiplex PCR, the repertoire was profiled, and TCRdb retains in-frame clones only, with some absent. The data hold some 8,400 clones, with 55% to 70% observed a single time. Study-level findings and limits: Only small tumor regions of about 1 g were sampled. Irradiated tumors had higher TCR clonality than control tumors.

The material sequenced was tumor tissue, taken from a patient whose treatment was nephrectomy without radiotherapy. This receptor was identified in a man aged 60-69 years with renal cell carcinoma. The chain links TRBV6-1 to TRBJ2-5; 8 nucleotides agree with TRBD2. CDR3 sequence: CASSPLAGGQETQYF. The CDR3 DNA reads TGTGCCAGCAGCCCACTGGCGGGGGGCCAAGAGACCCAGTACTTC.